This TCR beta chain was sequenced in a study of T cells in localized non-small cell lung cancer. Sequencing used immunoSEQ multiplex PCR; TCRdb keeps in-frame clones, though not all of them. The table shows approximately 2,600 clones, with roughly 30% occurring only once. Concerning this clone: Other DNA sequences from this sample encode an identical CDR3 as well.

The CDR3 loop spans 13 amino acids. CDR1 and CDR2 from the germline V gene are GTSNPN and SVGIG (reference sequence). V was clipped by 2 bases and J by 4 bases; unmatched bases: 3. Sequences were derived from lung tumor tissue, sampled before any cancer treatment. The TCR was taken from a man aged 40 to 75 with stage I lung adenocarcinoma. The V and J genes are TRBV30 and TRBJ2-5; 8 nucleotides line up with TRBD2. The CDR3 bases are TGTGCCTGGAGTAGCGGGAGAAGAGAGACCCAGTACTTC. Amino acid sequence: CAWSSGRRETQYF.